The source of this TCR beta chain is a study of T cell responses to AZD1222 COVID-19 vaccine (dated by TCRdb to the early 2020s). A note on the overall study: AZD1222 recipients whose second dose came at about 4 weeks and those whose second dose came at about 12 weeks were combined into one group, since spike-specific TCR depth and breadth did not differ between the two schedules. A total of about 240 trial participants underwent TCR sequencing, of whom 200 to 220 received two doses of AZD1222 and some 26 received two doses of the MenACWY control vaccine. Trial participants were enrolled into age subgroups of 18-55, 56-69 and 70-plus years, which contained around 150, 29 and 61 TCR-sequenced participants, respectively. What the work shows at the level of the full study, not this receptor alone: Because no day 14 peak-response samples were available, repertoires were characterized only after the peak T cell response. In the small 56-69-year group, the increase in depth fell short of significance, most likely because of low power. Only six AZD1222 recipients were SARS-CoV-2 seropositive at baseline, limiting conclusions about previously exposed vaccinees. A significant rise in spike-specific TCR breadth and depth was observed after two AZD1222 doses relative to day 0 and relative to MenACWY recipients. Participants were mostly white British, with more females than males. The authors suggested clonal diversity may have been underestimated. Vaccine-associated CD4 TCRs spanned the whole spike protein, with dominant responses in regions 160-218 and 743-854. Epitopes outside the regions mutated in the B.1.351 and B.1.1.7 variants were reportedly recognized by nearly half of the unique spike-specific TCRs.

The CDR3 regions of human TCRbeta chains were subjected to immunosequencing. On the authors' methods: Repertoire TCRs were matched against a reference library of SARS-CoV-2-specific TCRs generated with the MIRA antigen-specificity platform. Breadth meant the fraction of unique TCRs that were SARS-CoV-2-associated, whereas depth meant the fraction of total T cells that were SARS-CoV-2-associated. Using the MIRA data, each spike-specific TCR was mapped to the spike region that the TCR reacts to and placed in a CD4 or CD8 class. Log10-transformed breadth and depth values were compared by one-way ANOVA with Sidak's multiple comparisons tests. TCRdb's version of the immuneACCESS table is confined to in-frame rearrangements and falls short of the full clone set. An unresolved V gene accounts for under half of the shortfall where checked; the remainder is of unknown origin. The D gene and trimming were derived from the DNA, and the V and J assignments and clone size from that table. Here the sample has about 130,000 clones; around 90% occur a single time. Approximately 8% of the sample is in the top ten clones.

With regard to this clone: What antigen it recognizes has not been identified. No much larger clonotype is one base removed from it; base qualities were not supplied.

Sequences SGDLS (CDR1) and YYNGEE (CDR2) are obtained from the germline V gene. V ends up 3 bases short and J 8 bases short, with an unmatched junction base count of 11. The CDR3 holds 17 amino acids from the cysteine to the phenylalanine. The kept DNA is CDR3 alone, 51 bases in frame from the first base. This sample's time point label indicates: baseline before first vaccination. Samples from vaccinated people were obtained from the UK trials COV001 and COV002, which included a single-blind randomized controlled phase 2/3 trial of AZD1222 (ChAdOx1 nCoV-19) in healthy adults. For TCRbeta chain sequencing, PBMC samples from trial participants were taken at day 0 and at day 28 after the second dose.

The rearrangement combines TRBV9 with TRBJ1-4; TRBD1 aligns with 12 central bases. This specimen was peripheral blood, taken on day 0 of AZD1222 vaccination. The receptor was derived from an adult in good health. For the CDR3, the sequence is CASSAGPGQGAREKLFF. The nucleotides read TGTGCCAGCAGCGCCGGACCGGGACAGGGGGCTAGAGAAAAACTGTTTTTT.